This TCR beta chain is drawn from a study of blood T cells in healthy people across ages (dated by TCRdb to 2015 to 2017). Turning to the overall study: In model experiments, template switching captured roughly one uniquely barcoded TCR beta cDNA molecule for every two T cells. To track age-related changes in TCR beta repertoire diversity, the study relied on deep sequencing normalized with unique cDNA molecular identifiers. For two donors (one aged 18 to 29 and one aged 80 or older), the study analyzed two additional independent replicas of 1 million unique cDNA reads from the same blood draw. To avoid experimental bias, donors of different ages were spread randomly across the sequencing lanes. The donors were divided into four age groups: young (average approximately 15 years), middle-aged (around 41), aged (about 62) and long-lived (roughly 82). Paper-wide results and their limitations: Compared with the aged group, more naive CD4+ T cells, fewer expanded clones and increased TCR diversity were shown by the long-lived group, suggesting age selection. Because the CMV infection status of the donors was unknown, age-related changes in expanded clonotypes may potentially have been confounded. Because profiling used bulk unsorted PBMCs, naive and antigen-experienced compartments could not be compared conclusively. There was a strong correlation between observed TCR beta diversity and the percentage of naive T cells measured by flow cytometry. As age increased, observed TCR beta diversity per million T cells dropped in a roughly linear way, and a significant reduction was already evident by age about 40. Total diversity estimates from one million sequenced T cells were considered lower bounds and underestimates.

From cysteine to phenylalanine, the CDR3 is 15 amino acids long. Left in the record is the CDR3 DNA by itself, 45 bases read in frame from the first base. V is reduced by 3 bases and J by 0 bases, leaving a spacing of 12 bases between them. The library was prepared using 5' RACE. The sequencer was an Illumina HiSeq 2500. A second PCR of roughly 6 to 12 cycles was performed with a sample-barcoded 5' primer and a J-beta primer mix. A unique molecular identifier was introduced onto each TCR beta cDNA molecule by a template-switch 5' adaptor carrying 12 random nucleotides. At least 2.5 million CDR3-containing paired-end reads were obtained from each sample. All of the RNA was converted into first-strand cDNA using the Mint cDNA synthesis kit, with a TRBC-specific oligonucleotide serving as the primer. Following uracil-DNA glycosylase treatment, all cDNA underwent a first 18-cycle PCR with the universal primers M1SS and BC2_uni_R. On the authors' methods: For normalization, 1 million high-quality reads, each with a distinct molecular identifier, were randomly selected from each sample. Instead of being binned into consensus sequences, reads with shared molecular identifiers were discarded. CDR3 identification, clonotype clustering and error correction used MiTCR with a Q25 quality threshold and the strictest error-elimination algorithm. A nonparametric unseen species model with Euler transformation was used to estimate a lower bound on total TCR beta diversity. Through fastp at Q25 and MiXCR, TCRdb rebuilt clones from the public reads, retaining in-frame beta chains. When rows share a CDR3 protein, they turn into one entry using the most common DNA and genes. The V and J calls follow TCRdb's processing rather than the paper's. The sample records over 950,000 distinct CDR3 sequences, approximately 50% of which are singletons. Around a fifth of the sample goes to the ten largest clones.

Donors were 40 or so systemically healthy Caucasian individuals from Russia aged roughly 6 to 100 years. Approximately 9.3 milliliters of peripheral blood were collected from each donor into EDTA-treated Vacutainer tubes. Ficoll-Paque density-gradient centrifugation was used to isolate PBMCs, with at least 6.5 million per sample. Total RNA, at least 6 micrograms per sample, was extracted from PBMCs with Trizol reagent. Naive CD45RAhigh/CD27high T cell percentages were measured by flow cytometry on a PBMC aliquot from every donor. Turning to this clonotype: There is no known antigen for this receptor. Base qualities are not provided; no much larger clone lies one nucleotide away.

The source material was blood. The source of this sequence is a woman in her sixties or seventies in good health. The sequence is built from TRBV12-3 or TRBV12-4 and TRBJ2-7; perhaps TRBD2 is the D gene, with 6 bases matching. The CDR3 loop reads CASSFGRASSYEQYF. The DNA reads as follows: TGTGCCAGCAGTTTCGGGAGAGCGAGCTCCTACGAGCAGTACTTC.